This T cell receptor beta chain was captured by sequencing in a study of shared clonotypes between healthy human individuals. Several immunoSEQ plates received, in even portions, the genomic DNA of each subset. Measured with immunoSEQ multiplex PCR; TCRdb has only the in-frame clones, and not every one. The repertoire consists of 2 million to 2.5 million clones, with about 92% occurring once and the leading ten covering 1.5% to 2%. Naive CD8 populations comprised CD45RO-negative cells positively selected for CCR7, excluding terminally differentiated effector memory CD45RA+ cells. This clone was counted a single time. Antigen unknown. Germline-derived CDR1 and CDR2 are MNHNS and SASEGT. V lost 8 bases and J 2 bases, leaving 10 bases between the germline ends. The CDR3 contains 12 residues. Broader study findings: Some clonotypes were shared by all four sorted-subset donors, while others were not shared. The non-shared ones had lower generation probabilities than the shared ones. Roughly 5% of naive CD4 clonotypes were common to four donors. The study drew on few donors, limiting represented genetic and exposure-history diversity.

Sequences were obtained from naive CD8+ T cells from PBMCs. The sequence was collected from a man younger than 35 in good health. Some clones in this sample may be carry-over from other donors' samples. V gene TRBV6-1 combines with J gene TRBJ2-7; unclear D gene. CDR3 loop: CASHYTTYEQYF. CDR3 nucleotide sequence: TGTGCCAGCCACTACACTACCTACGAGCAGTACTTC.